This TCR beta chain was identified during a study of cytomegalovirus exposure and HLA in healthy donors. The germline gives CDR1 SGHRS, CDR2 YFSETQ. The length of the CDR3 is 16 residues. Trimming removed 0 bases at V and 8 bases at J, with 18 bases between. A multiplex PCR was run with 60 Vbeta primers and 13 Jbeta primers. Data came from immunoSEQ multiplex PCR; TCRdb stores just in-frame clones and leaves some out. The sample carries more than 150,000 clones, 87% recorded once. Study-level results: Generally TCR sequences proved uncommon, though certain public TCRs appeared in numerous donors. The authors later found most CMV-associated TCR beta chains appeared HLA-restricted. Later on, an analysis found that several of the most significant clusters appeared to be linked to common viral pathogens, which included parvovirus B19. Beyond CMV serostatus, there was no information to go on about immune exposure.

On this clone itself: Antigen unknown.

The chain links TRBV5-1 to TRBJ2-1; weak D call: TRBD2 (5 bases). This TCR was recovered from a girl under three years old in good health and CMV-seronegative. The sequencing input was PBMCs. The CDR3 loop reads CASSLEDSRFFDEQFF. CDR3 in DNA: TGCGCCAGCAGCTTGGAGGACTCCCGCTTTTTTGATGAGCAGTTCTTC.